Following are 10 T cell receptor beta chains from one sample sequenced in a study of T cells in women clearing cervical HPV infection. TCRdb's copy holds only in-frame clones and misses some; the assay was immunoSEQ multiplex PCR. This sample's clone table lists tens of thousands of clones. The sequencing input was blood buffy coat. These receptor sequences come from a woman aged 18 to 75 with a cervical HPV16 infection that either progressed to CIN3+ or cleared (not recorded which).

A note on this clone: The CDR3 end falls 3 residues outside the read, so it is completed with the germline J gene. The chain couples TRBV2 to TRBJ1-2; D is undetermined. The CDR3 is 12 amino acids. Per the germline V gene, CDR1 is SNHLY and CDR2 is FYNNEI. CDR3 sequence reads: CASNMGAADYTF. The sequenced CDR3 bases are TGTGCCAGCAATATGGGAGCGGCAGAC.

A word on this clone: The read comes to an end 3 residues before the CDR3 does, leaving the germline J gene to fill in the end. This chain uses TRBV2 with TRBJ2-5, with D tentatively TRBD1 (5 bases). V dropped 9 bases and J dropped 2 bases, with 13 bases sitting between them. This CDR3 has 13 amino acids. Looked up from germline, CDR1 is SNHLY and CDR2 is FYNNEI. The covered CDR3 bases are TGTGCCAGTAATAGACAGAAACAAGAGACC. Translating it yields CASNRQKQET. In full, the CDR3 reads CASNRQKQETQYF.

Worth noting for this clone: Read data end 3 residues before the CDR3 end; the end is taken from the germline J gene. The genes are TRBV18 and TRBJ2-3, with 7 bases aligning to TRBD1. Trimming took 3 bases from V and 2 from J; bases not matched to a gene: 2. The CDR3 runs to 14 residues. Germline CDR1 is KGHSH and CDR2 is LQKENI. The sequenced CDR3 bases are TGTGCCAGCTCACCCGGACAGGACACAGATACG. Encoded protein: CASSPGQDTDT. The full CDR3 sequence reads CASSPGQDTDTQYF.

Regarding this clone: Read sequence stops 3 residues before the CDR3 end, and the germline J gene provides the missing end. The rearrangement joins TRBV5-1 to TRBJ2-1; D tentatively reads TRBD1 or TRBD2 (5 bases each). The germline CDR1 and CDR2 sequences are SGHRS and YFSETQ. The V end was cut by 1 base, the J end by 1 base, with 12 bases between. The CDR3 runs 16 residues. CDR3 sequence: CASSLRAGSSYNEQFF. The CDR3 DNA, read in part, is TGCGCCAGCAGCTTGAGGGCAGGGAGTTCCTACAATGAG. The entire variable domain, with the rest obtained from reference TRBV5-1 and TRBJ2-1, is as follows: KAGVTQTPRYLIKTRGQQVTLSCSPISGHRSVSWYQQTPGQGLQFLFEYFSETQRNKGNFPGRFSGRQFSNSRSEMNVSTLELGDSALYLCASSLRAGSSYNEQFFGPGTRLTVL.

Turning to this clone: The read finishes 3 residues shy of the CDR3 end, and the germline J gene is used to complete it. This chain uses TRBV20-1 with TRBJ2-5; 8 bases line up with TRBD2. In germline, CDR1 is DFQATT, CDR2 SNEGSKA (reference sequence). The length of the CDR3 is 14 residues. Unmatched junction bases numbered 8, after V lost 6 bases and J lost 2 bases. Partial CDR3 DNA: TGCAGTGCCGCGCGGGGGGATAGTCAAGAGACC. It codes for CSAARGDSQET. The full CDR3 reads CSAARGDSQETQYF.

A remark on this clone: The read terminates 3 residues before the CDR3 end, so the remaining end is supplied by the germline J gene. The chain is built from TRBV2 and TRBJ1-2; D not certain. V was shortened by 2 bases and J by 2 bases, with 12 bases between the two germline ends. Germline V CDR1 and CDR2: SNHLY, FYNNEI. The CDR3 loop spans 15 amino acids. The CDR3 region is CASSEISEENYGYTF. Incomplete CDR3 DNA: TGTGCCAGCAGTGAAATTAGCGAGGAAAACTATGGC.

Comment on this clone: Read sequence stops 3 residues before the CDR3 end, and the germline J gene provides the missing end. J is TRBJ2-2 and V is TRBV5-1; D is undetermined. With 5 bases removed from V and 0 bases from J, the gap between germline ends came to 11 bases. CDR1 SGHRS and CDR2 YFSETQ come from the germline V gene. The CDR3 runs to 15 residues. The CDR3 spells CASRRMPTNTGELFF. The DNA read from the CDR3 is TGCGCCAGCAGGCGGATGCCCACGAACACCGGGGAG.

As regards this clone: Coverage ceases 3 residues before the CDR3 finishes, and the germline J gene fills in the end. The V gene is TRBV5-6, the J gene TRBJ1-6; 8 positions match TRBD1. Germline trimming cut 2 bases from V and 8 bases from J; bases unmatched to any gene: 6. In germline, CDR1 is SGHDT, CDR2 YYEEEE. The CDR3 length is 15 residues. CDR3 DNA, as far as it was read: TGTGCCAGCAGCTTTGGTCAGGGGGCTGATTCACCC. Translating gives CASSFGQGADSP. The complete CDR3 protein is CASSFGQGADSPLHF.

Note on this clone: The read ends 3 residues early relative to the CDR3; the germline J gene fills the gap. J is TRBJ1-6 and V is TRBV5-1; 8 bases match TRBD1. The V and J ends lost 4 bases and 8 bases, in that order; junction bases with no gene match: 8. The CDR3 spans 15 residues. Germline V CDR1 and CDR2: SGHRS, YFSETQ. This chain's CDR3 is CASSLDRGGDSPLHF. Partial CDR3 DNA: TGCGCCAGCAGCCTAGACAGGGGTGGGGATTCACCC.

Points on this clone: The read terminates 3 residues ahead of where the CDR3 ends, so the germline J gene completes it. The chain links TRBV6-2 or TRBV6-3 to TRBJ2-5; D may be TRBD1 (5 bases). V lost 6 bases and J 1 base, leaving 12 bases between the germline ends. The CDR3 spans 14 residues. Germline-derived CDR1 and CDR2 are MNHEY and SVGEGT. Incomplete CDR3 DNA: TGTGCCAGCAGCCACGGACAATTCCAAGAGACC. Protein product: CASSHGQFQET. The full CDR3 protein reads CASSHGQFQETQYF.